The present entry profiles one TCR beta chain with its context. Its antigen remains unidentified. No base quality information exists; no much larger clone differs at one position. The data stem from a study of cytomegalovirus exposure and HLA in healthy donors (dated by TCRdb to the late 2010s). With respect to the entire study: An earlier analysis of fewer than 750 of the donors reported about 300 Gb of sequence data and roughly 120 million unique TCR beta sequences obtained from some 200 million T cells. An early release that covered approximately 600 HLA-typed donors contained approximately 300 gigabases of sequencing data and some 87 million unique TCR sequences. Of the roughly 430 genotyped donors, about 84% fell in the genetic ancestry cluster associated with self-reported Caucasian donors. The study aimed to test whether signatures of past pathogen exposure could be identified by cataloging public T cell receptors. The study used immunosequencing to profile the T cell repertoires of several hundred subjects and linked those repertoires to cytomegalovirus serostatus. Along with the approximately 650-subject first cohort, a separate validation cohort of more than 90 different subjects was used. To predict cytomegalovirus infection status, the study combined high-throughput TCR immunosequencing, statistical association of individual TCRs with disease status, and machine learning. To study patterns of TCR occurrence, a later analysis re-analyzed previously published TCR beta repertoires from several hundred donors and added high-resolution HLA genotyping. In the later analysis, no new phenotypic data were used to find candidate immune exposures; instead, reliance was placed on TCR beta sequences and their occurrence across donors. An earlier analysis of fewer than 700 of the donors applied high-throughput TCR beta sequencing to assess whether each TCR beta V gene segment acted as functional or pseudogenic. Alongside the repertoire data, information on donor age, sex, ethnicity and CMV serostatus was compiled. A later genetic analysis used genome-wide SNP genotypes for about three fifths of the 666 donors, treating that subset as a discovery cohort. All discovery cohort repertoires had been generated using a single sequencing platform. HLA typing covered class I and class II loci at four-digit resolution. The number of typed donors differed by locus: roughly 629-640 for A, B, C, DRB1 and DQB1; some 540 for DQA1; around 580 for DPA1; and some 470 for DPB1. About 5 DR-DQ haplotypes were handled as single units for association and clustering, since linkage in the cohort was strong. On average, 235,054 unique TCR beta nucleotide sequences were sequenced per donor among 350 to 400 genotyped donors of the cohort, with 15% to 20% of those sequences being non-productive. Beyond this particular receptor, the publication reports: In this cohort, only TCR beta chains were sequenced, and detectable features were limited by the absence of alpha or paired-chain data. Most CMV-associated TCR beta chains appeared to be HLA-restricted in a later analysis, and the HLA associations seemed to be driven largely by CMV exposure. The sequencing pipeline was judged likely to have produced a cluster of highly shared sequence variants as a technical artifact. Most TCR sequences were seen in very few donors, while some public TCRs were found in many individuals. CMV serostatus was the only immune exposure information available for the cohort. Cytomegalovirus status was reported to be diagnosed by the classifier with high specificity and sensitivity in both the original and validation cohorts. A later analysis associated 16,951 TCR beta sequences with specific HLA alleles at a false discovery rate of 0.05. It was suggested by the authors that the approach could potentially be generalized to other disease states and immunological phenotypes. V-gene and J-gene trimming of TCR beta chains was associated with a missense DCLRE1C variant in a later genetic analysis, and the association was replicated in an independent cohort. Presence/absence analyses assumed roughly uniform sequencing depth across donors, an assumption that may not hold. Because some donors lacked HLA typing at each locus, the association tests relied only on the typed subset. A further reported finding was that TCR beta sequences accurately predicted the HLA-A and HLA-B alleles for most subjects in the first cohort. Strong co-occurrence of HLA alleles, especially DR and DQ, made assigning TCR associations to individual alleles difficult. In an earlier analysis of approximately 590 of the donors, most TCR beta V segments appeared in productive rearrangements about 90% or about 30% of the time, broadly matching IMGT annotations. In a later analysis, TCR association rates were found to vary across HLA loci, with the most associated TCRs seen for DRB1 alleles and the fewest for HLA-C alleles. In a later analysis, HLA-associated TCR beta chains were found to be more clonally expanded and to have lower generation probabilities than equally common non-associated chains. Because counts were too low, about 18 rarely observed V segments, including chromosome 9 orphons, were excluded from the earlier analysis of under 650 of the donors. The study gave a list of 150 to 200 TCR beta chains associated with cytomegalovirus. A later genetic analysis reported fewer N-insertions in productive TCRs among donors in an Asian-associated ancestry cluster than the approximately 700-donor mean. The 87-base-pair reads could not distinguish some IMGT-functional V segments, including TRBV6-2 and TRBV6-3, so those segments were excluded. In vitro tests confirmed that three of the cytomegalovirus-associated TCR beta chains recognize cytomegalovirus antigens. Correlated functional status among segregating V segments might reflect linkage disequilibrium, but an unknown experimental factor could not be ruled out. Several of the top co-occurrence clusters appeared to be linked to parvovirus B19, influenza, CMV and Epstein-Barr virus, according to a later analysis.

Libraries were made using the immunoSEQ multiplex PCR assay. For the multiplex PCR, a mixture combining 60 forward primers for TCR Vbeta segments and 13 reverse primers for TCR Jbeta segments was used. The CDR3 region of rearranged TCR beta genes was amplified from genomic DNA with a multiplex PCR assay. The amplified TCR beta libraries were sequenced on the Illumina HiSeq System as 87-base-pair reads. In the authors' own workflow: Across the 500 to 750 repertoires, a later analysis counted 80 million or so unique TCR beta chains, roughly 11 million of which were shared by at least two donors. A nearest-neighbor algorithm error-corrected the raw reads and collapsed the reads into unique sequences, merging closely related sequences to remove PCR and sequencing errors. CDR3 sequences were aligned to IMGT reference sequences to assign V, D and J gene segments. For a sequence to be retained, at least a six-nucleotide match to both a V gene segment and a J gene segment was required. Rearrangements were called productive when the CDR3 lacked stop codons and stayed in frame with V and J; all others were non-productive. Following IMGT convention, CDR3 was defined as the stretch from the second conserved V-encoded cysteine up to the conserved J-encoded phenylalanine. The earlier analysis of 550 to 650 of the donors excluded any sequence lacking an unambiguous match to a single V gene segment. In an earlier analysis of approximately 500 of the donors, a V segment was called functional when productive rearrangements were above 56.7%, and segregating when the standard deviation between donors exceeded 5%. To diagnose cytomegalovirus status from the catalog of TCR beta chain sequences, a statistical classification framework was built. V and J gene assignment, in a later analysis, came from comparing TCR nucleotide sequences with IMGT/GENE-DB human TR gene sequences. A later analysis assigned CDR3 sequences and most-parsimonious VDJ recombination scenarios with the TCRdist pipeline. In a later analysis, each TCR beta chain was defined by its CDR3 amino acid sequence together with its V-gene family, and reads lacking a unique V-gene family were excluded. To address suspected cross-contamination and a sequencing artifact, a later analysis removed a few hundred highly shared, low-generation-probability nucleotide sequences. In a later analysis, a clonal expansion index was calculated for each public chain from normalized within-repertoire ranks of inferred template counts. Generation probabilities in a later analysis came from a VDJ recombination model fitted to out-of-frame rearrangements, and those results were checked against IGoR. In a later analysis, hypergeometric tests were used to score TCR-TCR, TCR-HLA and TCR-CMV co-occurrence, with a repertoire-size bias correction applied to TCR pairs. In a later analysis, false discovery rates were estimated by permuting HLA or CMV assignments 20 times. In a later analysis, co-occurring TCRs were grouped using DBSCAN, with TCRdist sequence similarity added in when clustering inside HLA-allele-positive subsets. Repertoires with fewer than 30,000 or more than 120,000 public chains, plus five repertoires with anomalous nucleotide sharing, were excluded from co-occurrence clustering. TCRdb re-hosts the immuneACCESS table, in-frame sequences only. Its copies lack some clones; in the studies checked, an unresolved V gene accounts for under half of them, and the cause for the rest is not known. V and J calls and clone size are as listed in that table; D and trimming were resolved from the DNA. The sample includes roughly 170,000 clones, with approximately 84% observed a single time. 4.8% of the sample is taken by the ten largest.

In total, 630 or so healthy bone marrow donors made up the cohort. At the time of sampling, all cohort members were nominally healthy, though unrecorded immune exposures were likely present. The donor was CMV seropositive and was included in the group of 250 to 350 seropositive cohort members. A peripheral blood sample was collected from each donor, and TCR beta sequencing was performed on peripheral blood mononuclear cells. The Qiagen DNeasy Blood Extraction Kit was used to extract genomic DNA from the blood cell samples. The germline V gene (reference sequence) provides CDR1 LNHDA and CDR2 SQIVND. V is cut back by 4 bases and J by 2 bases, with 5 bases in the junction unmatched. The CDR3 runs 15 amino acids, cysteine and phenylalanine included. Just the 45-base CDR3 DNA is kept, in frame starting at base 1.

Sequencing was done on a sample of PBMCs. The V and J genes are TRBV19 and TRBJ2-1; 7 bases in the middle match TRBD2. The sequence came from a girl between 10 and 17 years old in good health and CMV-seropositive. The CDR3 corresponds to CASSTSSGPYNEQFF. At the DNA level, the sequence is TGTGCCAGTAGTACTTCTAGCGGTCCCTACAATGAGCAGTTCTTC.